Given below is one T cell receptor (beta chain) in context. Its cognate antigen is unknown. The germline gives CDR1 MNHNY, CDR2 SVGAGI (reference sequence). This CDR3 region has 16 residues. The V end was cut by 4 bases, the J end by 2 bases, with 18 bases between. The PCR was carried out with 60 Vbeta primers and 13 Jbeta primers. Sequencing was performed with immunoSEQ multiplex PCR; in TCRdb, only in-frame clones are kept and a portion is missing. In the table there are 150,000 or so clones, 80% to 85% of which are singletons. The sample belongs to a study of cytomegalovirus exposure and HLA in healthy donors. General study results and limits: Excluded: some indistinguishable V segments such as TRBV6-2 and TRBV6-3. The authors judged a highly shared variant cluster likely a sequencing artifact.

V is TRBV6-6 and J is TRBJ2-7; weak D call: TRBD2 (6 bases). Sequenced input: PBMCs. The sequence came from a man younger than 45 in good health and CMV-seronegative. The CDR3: CASSFRTTHITYEQYF. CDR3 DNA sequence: TGTGCCAGCAGTTTCAGGACTACTCATATTACCTACGAGCAGTACTTC.